The 21 T cell receptor beta chains in this list originate from one sample, sequenced in a study of technical replicates of blood from a handful of donors. Profiling relied on immunoSEQ multiplex PCR, and the TCRdb table lists in-frame clones only, not all of them. Here the sample spans over 50,000 clones, more than 70% being singletons. Sequenced input: PBMCs. These receptor sequences come from a human donor in good health. Some clones in this sample may be carry-over from other donors' samples.

This chain joins TRBV2 and TRBJ1-1, with D perhaps matching TRBD1 (5 bases). With 7 bases removed from V and 6 bases from J, the gap between germline ends came to 18 bases. The CDR3 runs to 14 residues. Per the germline V gene, CDR1 is SNHLY and CDR2 is FYNNEI. In DNA, the CDR3 is TGTGCCAGCACCAGGCAGGGTGTTTCTCCTGAAGCTTTCTTT. This sequence encodes CASTRQGVSPEAFF.

This clone was recorded only once. The chain is built from TRBV4-3 and TRBJ2-7; D call uncertain. The V end lost 0 bases, the J end lost 6 bases, and 9 bases lay between the germline ends. Germline V gene sequence: CDR1 LGHNA, CDR2 YSLEER. This CDR3 is 13 amino acids long. The CDR3 DNA is TGCGCCAGCAGCCAAGATGGAGCCGGCGAGCAGTACTTC. Protein product: CASSQDGAGEQYF.

The chain recombines TRBV4-2 with TRBJ2-1; 12 bases align to TRBD2. Germline values: CDR1 LGHNA, CDR2 YNFKEQ. CDR3 length: 16 residues. Trimming at V came to 0 bases and at J to 4 bases, leaving 1 base not matched to a gene. The chain's CDR3 is CASSQDTSGGYNEQFF. The CDR3 nucleotides read TGTGCCAGCAGCCAAGATACTAGCGGGGGGTACAATGAGCAGTTCTTC.

The J gene is TRBJ2-5, the V gene TRBV10-3; D may be TRBD2 (5 bases). V was clipped by 8 bases and J by 2 bases, with 6 bases between them. The germline V gene has CDR1 ENHRY and CDR2 SYGVKD. The CDR3 sequence is 11 residues long. CDR3 sequence reads: CAIGLQETQYF. The CDR3 DNA is TGTGCCATCGGACTGCAAGAGACCCAGTACTTC.

The J gene is TRBJ1-4, the V gene TRBV29-1; D remains unclear. The V gene's germline CDR1 is SQVTM and CDR2 ANQGSEA. The ends were cut back, 7 bases at V and 4 bases at J, with 7 bases in the middle. This CDR3 has 11 amino acids. The CDR3 loop reads CSAADNEKLFF. CDR3 nucleotides: TGCAGCGCCGCAGATAATGAAAAACTGTTTTTT.

This chain connects TRBV5-1 to TRBJ2-3; 11 bases are a match to TRBD2. This CDR3 is 16 amino acids long. J lost 1 base, V lost 2 bases, and 3 bases had no gene match. The germline V gene has CDR1 SGHRS and CDR2 YFSETQ. The CDR3 DNA follows: TGCGCCAGCAGCTTTTCACTAGCGGGGGGCACAGATACGCAGTATTTT. Residues: CASSFSLAGGTDTQYF. The full variable domain, rest sourced from reference TRBV5-1 and TRBJ2-3, is KAGVTQTPRYLIKTRGQQVTLSCSPISGHRSVSWYQQTPGQGLQFLFEYFSETQRNKGNFPGRFSGRQFSNSRSEMNVSTLELGDSALYLCASSFSLAGGTDTQYFGPGTRLTVL.

The chain joins TRBV21-1 to TRBJ2-1; the DNA was not compared with TRBD1, the D call given in the table. TRBV21-1 is termed a pseudogene. The CDR3 contains 14 residues. In nucleotides, the CDR3 is TGTGCCAGCAGCACCCGACAGGGGGCAAGGGAGCAGTTCTTC. Protein product: CASSTRQGAREQFF.

The V gene is TRBV5-1, the J gene TRBJ1-1, with D possibly being TRBD1 (6 bases). The CDR3 length is 14 residues. In germline, CDR1 is SGHRS, CDR2 YFSETQ. Trimming took off 3 bases at V and 7 bases at J, with 16 bases between the two ends. DNA for the CDR3: TGCGCCAGCAGCTCCTTAAATCAGGGGAATGAAGCTTTCTTT. The encoded protein is CASSSLNQGNEAFF. The variable domain in full, completed from reference TRBV5-1 and TRBJ1-1, reads KAGVTQTPRYLIKTRGQQVTLSCSPISGHRSVSWYQQTPGQGLQFLFEYFSETQRNKGNFPGRFSGRQFSNSRSEMNVSTLELGDSALYLCASSSLNQGNEAFFGQGTRLTVV.

The gene calls are TRBV9 and TRBJ2-3; 10 nucleotides line up with TRBD2. Unmatched junction bases numbered 7, after V lost 0 bases and J lost 3 bases. There are 17 residues in the CDR3. Germline V CDR1 and CDR2: SGDLS, YYNGEE. The CDR3 nucleotides are TGTGCCAGCAGCGTAGAGCTAGCGGGGGTGGTGACAGATACGCAGTATTTT. It yields the protein CASSVELAGVVTDTQYF.

This rearrangement joins TRBV13 to TRBJ2-1; 7 positions agree with TRBD1. The germline V gene encodes CDR1 PRHDT and CDR2 FYEKMQ (reference sequence). V shed 5 bases and J 4 bases; nucleotides not matched to a gene: 5. CDR3 length: 14 residues. DNA of the CDR3: TGTGCCAGCAGCGTGGGACAGAATTACAATGAGCAGTTCTTC. Protein sequence: CASSVGQNYNEQFF.

This chain uses TRBV6-5 with TRBJ2-2, with D maybe TRBD2 (6 bases). This CDR3 spans 15 amino acids. Trimming cost V 4 bases and J 1 base, with 10 bases left between them. The germline V gene encodes CDR1 MNHEY and CDR2 SVGAGI. The CDR3 sequence is CASSSGTGNTGELFF. Here the CDR3 DNA reads TGTGCCAGCAGTTCTGGGACTGGGAACACCGGGGAGCTGTTTTTT.

The chain couples TRBV30 to TRBJ2-2; the match to TRBD2 covers 9 bases. This CDR3 region has 16 residues. CDR1 and CDR2 (germline): GTSNPN, SVGIG (reference sequence). Trimming cost V 0 bases and J 5 bases; bases outside gene matches: 7. The CDR3 protein is CAWSVWRLAGTGELFF. In DNA, the CDR3 is TGTGCCTGGAGTGTCTGGCGTCTAGCGGGGACCGGGGAGCTGTTTTTT.

This sequence joins TRBV7-9 and TRBJ2-7, with 8 nucleotides matching TRBD1. Germline assignment: CDR1 SEHNR and CDR2 FQNEAQ (reference sequence). This CDR3 has 17 residues. The V gene end was trimmed by 5 bases and the J gene end by 0 bases; junction bases not matched to a gene: 12. DNA of the CDR3: TGTGCCAGCAGCGCCCAGACCACAGGGGGAAACTCCTACGAGCAGTACTTC. Amino acids: CASSAQTTGGNSYEQYF. The entire variable domain, with the rest obtained from reference TRBV7-9 and TRBJ2-7, is as follows: DTGVSQNPRHKITKRGQNVTFRCDPISEHNRLYWYRQTLGQGPEFLTYFQNEAQLEKSRLLSDRFSAERPKGSFSTLEIQRTEQGDSAMYLCASSAQTTGGNSYEQYFGPGTRLTVT.

The rearrangement links TRBV15 to TRBJ2-7; 8 positions match TRBD1. The CDR3 length is 15 residues. V shed 3 bases, J shed 4 bases, and the junction held 8 bases outside the gene matches. The germline gives CDR1 LNHNV, CDR2 YYDKDF (reference sequence). CDR3 protein: CATSRDGTGDYEQYF. CDR3 bases: TGTGCCACCAGCAGGGACGGGACAGGAGATTACGAGCAGTACTTC.

The V and J genes are TRBV4-1 and TRBJ1-2; D remains ambiguous. V was pared by 0 bases and J by 0 bases, with 8 bases between. The CDR3 runs to 15 residues. Germline V lookup: CDR1 MGHRA, CDR2 YSYEKL. CDR3 bases: TGCGCCAGCAGCCAAGATTTAGCAGCTAACTATGGCTACACCTTC. Protein product: CASSQDLAANYGYTF.

The chain recombines TRBV5-1 with TRBJ2-5, with TRBD2 identical over 8 bases. Germline V gene lookup returns CDR1 SGHRS and CDR2 YFSETQ. This CDR3 has 15 amino acids. Trimming cost V 0 bases and J 2 bases; bases outside gene matches: 3. Written as DNA, the CDR3 is TGCGCCAGCAGCTTGGGAGGCGGGGGGCAAGAGACCCAGTACTTC. The encoded protein is CASSLGGGGQETQYF.

The rearrangement uses TRBV9 and TRBJ2-1; TRBD1 matches at 11 bases. J was trimmed by 10 bases and V by 6 bases; bases with no gene match: 12. Germline V gene lookup returns CDR1 SGDLS and CDR2 YYNGEE. The CDR3 is made up of 15 amino acids. The DNA of the CDR3 is TGTGCCAGCACATCGGGGGGACAGGGGGTACGAGAGCAGTTCTTC. It specifies CASTSGGQGVREQFF.

The chain has TRBV7-3 and TRBJ2-3; 8 positions agree with TRBD2. Germline V gene sequence: CDR1 SGHTA, CDR2 FQGTGA. J gave up 3 bases and V 2 bases, and 4 bases lay outside the gene matches. The CDR3 spans 15 residues. For the CDR3, the DNA is TGTGCCAGCAGCTTATCGTCTAGCGGGACAGATACGCAGTATTTT. This translates into CASSLSSSGTDTQYF.

V gene TRBV29-1 combines with J gene TRBJ2-7; maybe TRBD2 (5 bases). Deletions cut 3 bases from V and 2 bases from J, with 8 bases between. Germline V gene sequence: CDR1 SQVTM, CDR2 ANQGSEA. The CDR3 is 12 amino acids. The CDR3 spells CSVEVGAYEQYF. CDR3 in DNA: TGCAGCGTTGAGGTGGGAGCCTACGAGCAGTACTTC.

The CDR3 DNA reads as TGTGCCAGTAGTATGGGACAGATCTACGAGCAGTACTTC. It encodes CASSMGQIYEQYF. The chain links TRBV19 to TRBJ2-7; TRBD1 aligns across 7 bases. The CDR3 has 13 residues. Germline V CDR1 and CDR2: LNHDA, SQIVND (reference sequence). With V trimmed by 3 bases and J by 3 bases, 2 bases remained unmatched.

There are a few counts of this clone. The chain employs TRBV6-6 and TRBJ1-1; TRBD1 aligns across 7 bases. With 4 bases clipped from V and 10 bases from J, the junction kept 6 bases outside the gene matches. Germline-derived CDR1 and CDR2 are MNHNY and SVGAGI (reference sequence). This CDR3 region has 12 residues. The CDR3 loop reads CASSSADRRAFF. CDR3 bases: TGTGCCAGCAGTTCCGCGGACAGGCGAGCTTTCTTT.